This TCR beta chain was retrieved from a study of cytomegalovirus exposure and HLA in healthy donors. Germline lookup yields CDR1 MNHEY and CDR2 SVGAGI. With 6 bases removed from V and 2 bases from J, the gap between germline ends came to 8 bases. This CDR3 has 12 residues. Use of 60 Vbeta and 13 Jbeta primers characterized the PCR. Measured with immunoSEQ multiplex PCR; TCRdb has only the in-frame clones, and not every one. Among over 100,000 clones listed, about 74% were seen once. This TCR was sampled from a man under 40 in good health and CMV-seropositive. The J gene is TRBJ2-7, the V gene TRBV6-5; D is ambiguous. Sequencing input: PBMCs. In nucleotides, the CDR3 is TGTGCCAGCAGCCTCGCAGCCTACGAGCAGTACTTC. This encodes CASSLAAYEQYF.